This TCR beta chain appears in the sequencing data of a study of shared T cell receptors in the human thymus. Germline V gives CDR1 SGDLS, CDR2 YYNGEE. V was clipped by 0 bases and J by 2 bases, with 8 bases between them. The CDR3 spans 14 residues. The data were produced by immunoSEQ multiplex PCR, yet TCRdb's version contains in-frame clones alone and is incomplete. The sample holds about 710,000 clones, 80% to 90% seen once. This sample also belongs to another study, concerning human thymus T cells. From that paper: The people who donated were healthy Finnish babies having corrective surgery for congenital heart defects. Resections obtained during corrective heart surgery supplied the thymus tissue. Seemingly biased V and J gene usage marked thymic and blood repertoires. Thymic TCR repertoires of unrelated people reportedly overlapped highly.

Sequenced sample: thymocytes. The receptor's source is a boy younger than two with a congenital heart defect. V is TRBV9 and J is TRBJ1-1; D not resolved. CDR3 bases: TGTGCCAGCAGCGTAGGCAGTCCAAACACTGAAGCTTTCTTT. It yields the protein CASSVGSPNTEAFF.